The clone carrying this T cell receptor (beta chain) was observed a few times. What it binds is not known. This record comes from a study of OX40 agonist ivuxolimab in advanced cancers. Overall study context: Patients received ivuxolimab, an agonistic anti-OX40 (CD134) antibody. At 0.01 to 10 mg/kg, ivuxolimab was administered intravenously to patients every 2 weeks.

TCRdb's table, derived via immunoSEQ multiplex PCR, lists solely in-frame clones and lacks some. This sample yields roughly 53,000 clones, of which 65% to 85% are seen a single time; roughly 0.6% belongs to the top ten. Study-wide results and caveats: Expanded clones belonging to CD8+ T cells outnumbered, on average, those of CD4+.

V dropped 3 bases and J dropped 6 bases, with 3 bases sitting between them. Germline assignment: CDR1 SGHVS and CDR2 FQNEAQ. This CDR3 has 12 residues. This receptor was taken from an adult with an advanced solid tumor such as melanoma, head and neck, liver or kidney cancer. This chain uses TRBV7-8 with TRBJ1-6; D is uncertain. The material was CD4+ or CD8+ T cells sorted from blood, obtained in a trial of the OX40 agonist ivuxolimab. This chain's CDR3 is CASSFSNSPLHF. The CDR3 coding sequence is TGTGCCAGCAGCTTCTCTAATTCACCCCTCCACTTT.